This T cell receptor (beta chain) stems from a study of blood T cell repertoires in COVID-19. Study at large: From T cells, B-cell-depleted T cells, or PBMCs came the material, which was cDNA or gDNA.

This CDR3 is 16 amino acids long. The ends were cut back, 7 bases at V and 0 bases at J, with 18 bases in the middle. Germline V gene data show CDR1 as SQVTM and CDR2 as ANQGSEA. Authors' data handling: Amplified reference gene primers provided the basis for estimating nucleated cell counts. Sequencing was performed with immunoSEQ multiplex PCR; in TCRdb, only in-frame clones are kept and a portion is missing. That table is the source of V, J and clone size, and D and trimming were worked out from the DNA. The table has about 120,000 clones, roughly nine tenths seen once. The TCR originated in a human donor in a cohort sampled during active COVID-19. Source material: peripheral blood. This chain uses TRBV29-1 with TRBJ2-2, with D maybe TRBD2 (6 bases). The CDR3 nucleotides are TGCAGCGCTGGAGGGACGGATATTGCGAACACCGGGGAGCTGTTTTTT. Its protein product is CSAGGTDIANTGELFF.